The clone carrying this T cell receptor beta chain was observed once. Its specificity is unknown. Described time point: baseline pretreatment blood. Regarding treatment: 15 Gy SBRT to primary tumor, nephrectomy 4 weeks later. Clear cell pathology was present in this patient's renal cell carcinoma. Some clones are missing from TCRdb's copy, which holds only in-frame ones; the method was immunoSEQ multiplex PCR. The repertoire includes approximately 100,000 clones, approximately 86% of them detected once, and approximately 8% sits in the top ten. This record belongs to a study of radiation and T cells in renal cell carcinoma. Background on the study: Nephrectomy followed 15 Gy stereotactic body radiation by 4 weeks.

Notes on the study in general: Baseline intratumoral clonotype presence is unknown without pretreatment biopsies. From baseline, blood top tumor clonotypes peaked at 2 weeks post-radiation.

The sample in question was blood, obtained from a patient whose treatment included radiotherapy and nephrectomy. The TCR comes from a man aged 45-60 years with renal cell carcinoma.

The CDR3 is CASSKGAEMIEEQYF. In DNA, the CDR3 is TGTGCCAGCAGCAAAGGGGCCGAGATGATCGAAGAGCAGTACTTC. The chain links TRBV6-1 to TRBJ2-7, with D maybe TRBD1 (5 bases). The V gene lost 6 bases and the J gene lost 7 bases, with 22 bases spanning the gap. This CDR3 has 15 residues. Germline CDR1 reads MNHNS; CDR2 reads SASEGT.